This T cell receptor (beta chain) is drawn from a study of cytomegalovirus exposure and HLA in healthy donors (dated by TCRdb to the late 2010s). Context from the whole study: An earlier analysis of 587 of the donors reported about 280 Gb of sequence data and 95 million to 120 million unique TCR beta sequences obtained from around 170 million T cells. An early release covering some 640 HLA-typed donors comprised about 300 gigabases of sequencing data and approximately 80 million unique TCR sequences. Of the 398 genotyped donors, around 81% fell in the genetic ancestry cluster associated with self-reported Caucasian donors. The study aimed to test whether signatures of past pathogen exposure could be identified by cataloging public T cell receptors. Using immunosequencing, the study profiled T cell repertoires from 666 subjects and related those repertoires to cytomegalovirus serostatus. In addition to the first cohort of 650 to 750 subjects, a separate validation cohort of over 90 different subjects was used. To predict cytomegalovirus infection status, the study combined high-throughput TCR immunosequencing, statistical association of individual TCRs with disease status, and machine learning. To study patterns of TCR occurrence, a later analysis re-analyzed previously published TCR beta repertoires from more than 550 donors and added high-resolution HLA genotyping. The later analysis used no new phenotypic data to find candidate immune exposures, relying instead on TCR beta sequences and their occurrence across donors. An earlier analysis of approximately 500 of the donors applied high-throughput TCR beta sequencing to assess whether each TCR beta V gene segment acted as functional or pseudogenic. Donor age, sex, ethnicity and CMV serostatus were collected together with the repertoire data. Genome-wide SNP genotypes for about 65% of the roughly 670 donors were used in a later genetic analysis, which treated that subset as a discovery cohort. All discovery cohort repertoires had been generated using a single sequencing platform. HLA typing covered class I and class II loci at four-digit resolution. Typing coverage differed by locus: A, B, C, DRB1 and DQB1 were typed in roughly 620-630 donors, DQA1 in 500 to 550, DPA1 in 600 to 610, and DPB1 in 472. Four or five DR-DQ haplotypes were treated as single units for association and clustering because of strong linkage in the cohort. On average, about 240,000 unique TCR beta nucleotide sequences were sequenced per donor among 398 genotyped donors of the cohort, with 15% to 20% of those sequences being non-productive. Findings and caveats that apply to the study as a whole: It was suggested by the authors that the approach could potentially be generalized to other disease states and immunological phenotypes. The study gave a list of around 170 TCR beta chains associated with cytomegalovirus. The cohort was sequenced for TCR beta chains only, and without alpha or paired-chain data the features that could be detected were limited. Seventeen rarely observed V segments, including chromosome 9 orphons, were excluded from the earlier analysis of just under 600 of the donors because counts were too low. A later analysis found that most CMV-associated TCR beta chains appeared HLA-restricted, with HLA associations seemingly driven largely by CMV exposure. Assigning TCR associations to individual alleles was difficult when HLA alleles, especially DR and DQ, strongly co-occurred. An earlier analysis of 450 to 750 of the donors showed that most TCR beta V segments appeared in productive rearrangements either about 90% or about 30% of the time, which broadly matched IMGT annotations. Some IMGT-functional V segments, including TRBV6-2 and TRBV6-3, could not be told apart with the 87-base-pair reads, so those segments were excluded. The sequencing pipeline was judged likely to have produced a cluster of highly shared sequence variants as a technical artifact. In both the original and validation cohorts, the classifier was reported to diagnose cytomegalovirus status with high specificity and sensitivity. A further reported finding was that TCR beta sequences accurately predicted the HLA-A and HLA-B alleles for most subjects in the first cohort. Most TCR sequences were observed very rarely across donors, whereas some public TCRs were present in many individuals. CMV serostatus was the only immune exposure information available for the cohort. A later analysis found that TCR association rates varied across HLA loci, with DRB1 alleles showing the most associated TCRs and HLA-C alleles the fewest. A later genetic analysis reported fewer N-insertions in productive TCRs among donors in an Asian-associated ancestry cluster than the roughly 640-donor mean. A later analysis associated about 16,000 TCR beta sequences with specific HLA alleles at a false discovery rate of 0.05. Several of the top co-occurrence clusters appeared to be linked to parvovirus B19, influenza, CMV and Epstein-Barr virus, according to a later analysis. Linkage disequilibrium might explain the correlated functional status among segregating V segments, but an unknown experimental factor could not be excluded. An association between a missense DCLRE1C variant and V-gene and J-gene trimming of TCR beta chains was found in a later genetic analysis and replicated in an independent cohort. In vitro tests confirmed that a few of the cytomegalovirus-associated TCR beta chains recognize cytomegalovirus antigens. Because some donors lacked HLA typing at each locus, the association tests relied only on the typed subset. Compared with equally common non-associated chains, HLA-associated TCR beta chains in a later analysis were more clonally expanded and had lower generation probabilities. The presence/absence analyses assumed that sequencing depth was roughly uniform across donors, and that assumption may not be true.

The CDR3 covers 15 residues, taking in both the cysteine and the phenylalanine. The sequence is cut down to CDR3 DNA, 45 bases in frame from base 1. CDR1 is given as MNHEY and CDR2 as SMNVEV, both from the germline V gene (reference sequence). Trimming accounts for 2 bases at V and 8 bases at J, while the number of junction bases matched to no gene is 9. In this sample, this clone turned up a few times. Its binding antigen is unknown. No qualities accompany the bases; no much larger clone lies one base away. Library preparation used the immunoSEQ multiplex PCR assay. For the multiplex PCR, a mixture combining 60 forward primers for TCR Vbeta segments and 13 reverse primers for TCR Jbeta segments was used. The CDR3 region of rearranged TCR beta genes was amplified from genomic DNA with a multiplex PCR assay. On the Illumina HiSeq System, the amplified TCR beta libraries were sequenced as 87-base-pair reads. The authors' pipeline ran thus. A later analysis counted about 80 million unique TCR beta chains across the 690 or so repertoires, and 10 million to 11 million of these chains were shared by at least two donors. Raw reads were error-corrected and collapsed into unique sequences with a nearest-neighbor algorithm that merged closely related sequences to remove PCR and sequencing errors. To assign V, D and J gene segments, CDR3 sequences were aligned to IMGT reference sequences. Each retained sequence needed at least a six-nucleotide match to both a V gene segment and a J gene segment. A rearrangement was called productive if the CDR3 had no stop codons and remained in frame with V and J, and every other rearrangement was called non-productive. Following IMGT convention, CDR3 was defined as the stretch from the second conserved V-encoded cysteine up to the conserved J-encoded phenylalanine. Sequences without an unambiguous match to a single V gene segment were excluded from the earlier analysis of almost 600 of the donors. In an earlier analysis of 450 to 700 of the donors, V segments were called functional above 56.7% productive rearrangements and were called segregating when the between-donor standard deviation exceeded 5%. A statistical classification framework was built for diagnosing cytomegalovirus status from the catalog of TCR beta chain sequences. A later analysis assigned V and J genes by comparing TCR nucleotide sequences with IMGT/GENE-DB human TR gene sequences. Using the TCRdist pipeline, a later analysis assigned CDR3 sequences along with most-parsimonious VDJ recombination scenarios. In a later analysis, each TCR beta chain was defined by its CDR3 amino acid sequence together with its V-gene family, and reads without a unique V-gene family were excluded. A later analysis removed 550 to 650 highly shared, low-generation-probability nucleotide sequences to deal with suspected cross-contamination and a sequencing artifact. A later analysis calculated a clonal expansion index for each public chain from normalized within-repertoire ranks of inferred template counts. A later analysis computed generation probabilities with a VDJ recombination model fitted to out-of-frame rearrangements, and checked the results against IGoR. In a later analysis, hypergeometric tests were used to score TCR-TCR, TCR-HLA and TCR-CMV co-occurrence, with a repertoire-size bias correction applied to TCR pairs. To estimate false discovery rates, a later analysis permuted the HLA or CMV assignments 20 times. In a later analysis, co-occurring TCRs were grouped with DBSCAN, and TCRdist sequence similarity was added when clustering was performed within HLA-allele-positive subsets. For co-occurrence clustering, repertoires with fewer than 30,000 or more than 120,000 public chains were excluded, along with 5 or 6 repertoires with anomalous nucleotide sharing. TCRdb retrieved this table from immuneACCESS and kept in-frame rearrangements only. Not all clones are present; in checked studies, unresolved V genes account for under half, and no reason is known for the remainder. V, J and clone size are taken as reported in that table, and D and trimming were inferred from the DNA itself. Within this sample are around 40,000 clones, with approximately 77% of them counted one time only. The ten biggest clones cover 1.4% of the sample.

In total, over 600 healthy bone marrow donors made up the cohort. At the time of sampling, every cohort member was nominally healthy, though immune exposures that went unrecorded were likely present. The donor tested CMV seronegative, placing the donor among the 350 or so seronegative members of the cohort. Each donor provided a peripheral blood sample, and peripheral blood mononuclear cells were used for TCR beta sequencing. The Qiagen DNeasy Blood Extraction Kit was used to extract genomic DNA from the blood cell samples. The TCR was taken from a young man in good health and CMV-seronegative. The chain uses TRBV27 and TRBJ2-1, with 7 junctional bases fitting TRBD2. The material sequenced was PBMCs. The DNA is as follows: TGTGCCAGCAGTTTAGCGGGAGCGGGCGCCTATGAGCAGTTCTTC. It specifies CASSLAGAGAYEQFF.